Each of the 3 T cell receptor beta chains below was sequenced from the same sample in a study of blood T cell repertoires in COVID-19. Clones were read by immunoSEQ multiplex PCR, and TCRdb kept only the in-frame ones, dropping some. The sample has roughly 280,000 clones; around 85% are singletons. The sample consisted of peripheral blood. These receptors were taken from a woman aged 70-85 years with acute or convalescent COVID-19.

This chain links TRBV2 with TRBJ1-4, with D perhaps TRBD1 (5 bases). The ends were cut back, 3 bases at V and 1 base at J, with 15 bases in the middle. From germline, CDR1 is SNHLY and CDR2 FYNNEI. This CDR3 comprises 17 residues. The CDR3 DNA is TGTGCCAGCAGTGATAACGGGAGGGGCAGAACTAATGAAAAACTGTTTTTT. This translates into CASSDNGRGRTNEKLFF.

This clone was detected once. This chain uses TRBV7-2 with TRBJ1-1; 7 nucleotides line up with TRBD1. The CDR3 has 13 residues. Per germline, CDR1 SGHTA and CDR2 FQGNSA. Trimming removed 5 bases from V and 11 bases from J; junction bases left unmatched: 11. CDR3 bases: TGTGCCAGCAGCCTAGACAGGGCAGGATTCGCTTTCTTT. This codes for CASSLDRAGFAFF. The whole variable domain, remainder taken from reference TRBV7-2 and TRBJ1-1, is GAGVSQSPSNKVTEKGKDVELRCDPISGHTALYWYRQSLGQGLEFLIYFQGNSAPDKSGLPSDRFSAERTGGSVSTLTIQRTQQEDSAVYLCASSLDRAGFAFFGQGTRLTVV.

This clone was seen more than once but under ten times. The rearrangement uses TRBV5-1 and TRBJ1-1; D may be TRBD1 (5 bases). V was cut by 4 bases and J by 0 bases, with 10 bases left in between. The CDR3 runs to 14 residues. In germline, CDR1 is SGHRS, CDR2 YFSETQ. The CDR3 sequence is CASSPGLLNTEAFF. The CDR3 DNA reads as TGCGCCAGCAGCCCAGGGCTCTTGAACACTGAAGCTTTCTTT.